The 15 T cell receptor beta chains below come from one sample, sequenced in a study of T cell responses to AZD1222 COVID-19 vaccine. The table came from immunoSEQ multiplex PCR; TCRdb's copy has only in-frame clones and leaves some out. The sample lists 120,000 to 150,000 clones, roughly 88% occurring once. The sequencing here drew on peripheral blood, taken 28 days after the second dose of the MenACWY control vaccine. The source is an adult who received the MenACWY meningococcal vaccine as a control.

This clone was observed a few times. The V gene is TRBV29-1, the J gene TRBJ2-2; D might be TRBD1 or TRBD2, each matching 6 bases. The V gene lost 7 bases and the J gene lost 4 bases, with 10 bases spanning the gap. The CDR3 totals 12 residues. Germline CDR1 is SQVTM and CDR2 is ANQGSEA. Written as DNA, the CDR3 is TGCAGCGCAGAGGGGGGCACCGGGGAGCTGTTTTTT. It codes for CSAEGGTGELFF.

V usage is TRBV10-3 and J usage is TRBJ1-2; no firm D call. V was pared by 1 base and J by 2 bases, with 5 bases between. The germline CDR1 and CDR2 sequences are ENHRY and SYGVKD. The CDR3 length is 13 residues. The CDR3 region is CAISEYVNYGYTF. CDR3 sequence (DNA): TGTGCCATCAGTGAGTACGTGAACTATGGCTACACCTTC.

The chain links TRBV5-1 to TRBJ1-5; TRBD1 aligns across 8 bases. CDR1 is SGHRS and CDR2 is YFSETQ in the germline V gene. The J segment lost 5 bases and the V segment lost 4 bases, leaving 8 bases of the junction unmatched. The CDR3 is made up of 15 amino acids. The CDR3 DNA is TGCGCCAGCAGCGACGGACAGGGTCCCGATCAGCCCCAGCATTTT. Translating it yields CASSDGQGPDQPQHF. Full variable domain (outside the CDR3, taken from reference TRBV5-1 and TRBJ1-5): KAGVTQTPRYLIKTRGQQVTLSCSPISGHRSVSWYQQTPGQGLQFLFEYFSETQRNKGNFPGRFSGRQFSNSRSEMNVSTLELGDSALYLCASSDGQGPDQPQHFGDGTRLSIL.

J is TRBJ2-5 and V is TRBV5-1; 9 nucleotides match TRBD1. Unmatched junction bases numbered 14, after V lost 0 bases and J lost 5 bases. From germline, CDR1 is SGHRS and CDR2 YFSETQ. The CDR3 has 18 residues. The CDR3 reads CASSLGQGGLLWGETQYF. CDR3 in DNA: TGCGCCAGCAGCTTGGGACAGGGGGGACTTCTTTGGGGTGAGACCCAGTACTTC.

This chain connects TRBV7-3 to TRBJ2-5; TRBD2 aligns across 8 bases. Germline loops: CDR1 SGHTA, CDR2 FQGTGA. The CDR3 runs to 14 residues. V lost 4 bases to trimming and J lost 5 bases; unmatched junction nucleotides: 6. The CDR3 region is CASSSTGGMETQYF. The CDR3 DNA is TGTGCCAGCAGCTCAACGGGAGGGATGGAGACCCAGTACTTC. The variable domain in full, completed from reference TRBV7-3 and TRBJ2-5, reads GAGVSQTPSNKVTEKGKYVELRCDPISGHTALYWYRQSLGQGPEFLIYFQGTGAADDSGLPNDRFFAVRPEGSVSTLKIQRTERGDSAVYLCASSSTGGMETQYFGPGTRLLVL.

This clone occurred a few times. V usage is TRBV15 and J usage is TRBJ2-5, with 9 bases identical to TRBD2. Unmatched junction bases numbered 12, after V lost 6 bases and J lost 4 bases. Per the germline V gene, CDR1 is LNHNV and CDR2 is YYDKDF (reference sequence). This CDR3 comprises 16 residues. Written as DNA, the CDR3 is TGTGCCACCAGTGAGGATTCCAGCGGGAGGAGAGAGACCCAGTACTTC. Protein product: CATSEDSSGRRETQYF.

This clone was found once. The chain is built from TRBV20-1 and TRBJ2-1, with TRBD2 as a possible D gene (6 bases). Between the trimmed V and J ends, which lost 6 bases and 8 bases, there was a span of 11 bases. CDR1 DFQATT and CDR2 SNEGSKA come from the germline V gene (reference sequence). CDR3 length: 11 amino acids. The CDR3 region is CSAGGVHEQFF. DNA for the CDR3: TGCAGTGCCGGAGGGGTGCATGAGCAGTTCTTC.

The chain is built from TRBV18 and TRBJ1-3, with a tentative D call TRBD1 (6 bases). Germline V gene lookup returns CDR1 KGHSH and CDR2 LQKENI. The CDR3 runs 17 residues. Trimming took off 1 base at V and 0 bases at J, with 13 bases between the two ends. In DNA, the CDR3 is TGTGCCAGCTCACCACGTAGACAGGAGAGCTCTGGAAACACCATATATTTT. It is translated as CASSPRRQESSGNTIYF.

The chain has TRBV10-3 and TRBJ2-1; 8 positions agree with TRBD2. The CDR3 spans 15 residues. J gave up 7 bases and V 6 bases, and 11 bases lay outside the gene matches. Per germline, CDR1 ENHRY and CDR2 SYGVKD. CDR3 amino acids: CAIRAGDRLGNEQFF. The CDR3 DNA is TGTGCCATCAGAGCGGGGGACCGACTTGGGAATGAGCAGTTCTTC.

The CDR3 DNA follows: TGCAGTGCTACCTACACCGGGGAGCTGTTTTTT. Protein product: CSATYTGELFF. J is TRBJ2-2 and V is TRBV20-1, with no clear D. V lost 4 bases to trimming and J lost 3 bases, with 3 bases between them. The CDR3 has 11 residues. From germline, CDR1 is DFQATT and CDR2 SNEGSKA (reference sequence).

This clone was recorded only once. The chain recombines TRBV7-2 with TRBJ1-5; D perhaps matches TRBD1 (5 bases). Germline V gives CDR1 SGHTA, CDR2 FQGNSA. Trimming took off 1 base at V and 4 bases at J, with 20 bases between the two ends. The CDR3 has 18 residues. CDR3 region: CASSLERLPTGGNQPQHF. CDR3 bases: TGTGCCAGCAGCTTAGAGAGGTTGCCTACAGGAGGAAATCAGCCCCAGCATTTT.

The chain recombines TRBV28 with TRBJ2-7, with TRBD2 matching 8 bases. CDR1 and CDR2 (germline): MDHEN, SYDVKM. The CDR3 is 16 amino acids. V lost 5 bases to trimming and J lost 3 bases; unmatched junction nucleotides: 12. CDR3 DNA: TGTGCCAGCAGTCCCCTCCCGGGACTAGGGGACTACGAGCAGTACTTC. Protein product: CASSPLPGLGDYEQYF.

This chain joins TRBV15 and TRBJ1-3; TRBD1 matches 10 bases. V lost 5 bases and J lost 7; bases outside the gene matches: 8. This CDR3 is built from 15 residues. Germline CDR1 reads LNHNV; CDR2 reads YYDKDF (reference sequence). The CDR3 here is CATSAPGQGPNTIYF. The CDR3 coding sequence is TGTGCCACCAGCGCGCCGGGACAGGGGCCGAACACCATATATTTT.

This rearrangement joins TRBV28 to TRBJ2-2; D is undetermined. Germline CDR1 and CDR2: MDHEN and SYDVKM. The CDR3 length is 13 residues. V gave up 6 bases and J gave up 2 bases, with 7 bases separating them. This CDR3 is CASSGGNTGELFF. The CDR3 DNA follows: TGTGCCAGCAGCGGCGGAAACACCGGGGAGCTGTTTTTT. Filled out from reference TRBV28 and TRBJ2-2, the complete variable domain reads DVKVTQSSRYLVKRTGEKVFLECVQDMDHENMFWYRQDPGLGLRLIYFSYDVKMKEKGDIPEGYSVSREKKERFSLILESASTNQTSMYLCASSGGNTGELFFGEGSRLTVL.

The rearrangement links TRBV29-1 to TRBJ1-1; the D gene is possibly TRBD1 (5 bases). V shed 7 bases and J shed 8 bases, with 14 bases lying between them. Germline V gene data show CDR1 as SQVTM and CDR2 as ANQGSEA. CDR3 length: 11 residues. The CDR3 bases are TGCAGCGCCCTGACAGTTGGGGAAGCTTTCTTT. This codes for CSALTVGEAFF. Using reference TRBV29-1 and TRBJ1-1 for the parts outside the CDR3, the full variable domain is SAVISQKPSRDICQRGTSLTIQCQVDSQVTMMFWYRQQPGQSLTLIATANQGSEATYESGFVIDKFPISRPNLTFSTLTVSNMSPEDSSIYLCSALTVGEAFFGQGTRLTVV.